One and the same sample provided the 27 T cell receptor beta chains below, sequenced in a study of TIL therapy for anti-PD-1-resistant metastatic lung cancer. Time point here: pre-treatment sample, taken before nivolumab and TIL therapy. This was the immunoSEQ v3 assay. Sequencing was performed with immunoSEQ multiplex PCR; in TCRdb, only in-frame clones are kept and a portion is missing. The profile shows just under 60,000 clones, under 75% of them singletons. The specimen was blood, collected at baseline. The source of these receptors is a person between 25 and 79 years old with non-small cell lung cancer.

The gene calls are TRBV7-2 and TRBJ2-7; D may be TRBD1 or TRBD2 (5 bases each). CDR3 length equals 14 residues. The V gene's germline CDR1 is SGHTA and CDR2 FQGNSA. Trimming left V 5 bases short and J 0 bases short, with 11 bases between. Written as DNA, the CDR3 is TGTGCCAGCAGCAGGGACCATAACTCCTACGAGCAGTACTTC. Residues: CASSRDHNSYEQYF.

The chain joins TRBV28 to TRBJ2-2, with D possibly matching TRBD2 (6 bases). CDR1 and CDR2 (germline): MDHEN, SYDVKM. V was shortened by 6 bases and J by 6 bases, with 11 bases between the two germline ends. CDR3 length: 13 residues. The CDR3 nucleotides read TGTGCCAGCAGGAGACTAGTTTCCGGGGAGCTGTTTTTT. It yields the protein CASRRLVSGELFF.

The chain's CDR3 is CASGPTGRVDDTQYF. The CDR3 region has the DNA TGTGCTAGTGGCCCGACAGGGAGGGTGGACGATACGCAGTATTTT. The V call is TRBV12-5, the J call TRBJ2-3; perhaps D is TRBD1 or TRBD2 (7 bases each). Trimming took 6 bases from V and 6 from J, leaving 19 bases between them. Germline V gene lookup returns CDR1 LGHNT and CDR2 FRNRAP. This CDR3 region has 15 residues.

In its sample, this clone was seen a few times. CDR3 sequence reads: CASSYSMADTEAFF. For the CDR3, the DNA is TGTGCCAGCAGTTACTCGATGGCAGACACTGAAGCTTTCTTT. This chain joins TRBV6-5 and TRBJ1-1; D is uncertain. V lost 0 bases and J lost 3, with 8 bases in between. The CDR3 has 14 amino acids. Germline V gives CDR1 MNHEY, CDR2 SVGAGI.

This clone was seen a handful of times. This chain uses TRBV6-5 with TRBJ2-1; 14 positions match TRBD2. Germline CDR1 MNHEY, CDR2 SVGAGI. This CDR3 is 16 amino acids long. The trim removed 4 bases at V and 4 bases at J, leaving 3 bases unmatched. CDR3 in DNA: TGTGCCAGCAGTTTCGGACTAGCGGGGGGTTACAATGAGCAGTTCTTC. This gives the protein CASSFGLAGGYNEQFF.

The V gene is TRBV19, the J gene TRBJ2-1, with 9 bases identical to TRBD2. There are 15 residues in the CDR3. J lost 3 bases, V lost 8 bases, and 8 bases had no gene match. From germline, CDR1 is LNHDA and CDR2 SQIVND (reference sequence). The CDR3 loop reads CASRYLAGDYNEQFF. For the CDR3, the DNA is TGTGCCAGTCGGTACTTAGCGGGGGACTACAATGAGCAGTTCTTC. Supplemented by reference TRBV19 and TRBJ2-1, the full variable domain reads DGGITQSPKYLFRKEGQNVTLSCEQNLNHDAMYWYRQDPGQGLRLIYYSQIVNDFQKGDIAEGYSVSREKKESFPLTVTSAQKNPTAFYLCASRYLAGDYNEQFFGPGTRLTVL.

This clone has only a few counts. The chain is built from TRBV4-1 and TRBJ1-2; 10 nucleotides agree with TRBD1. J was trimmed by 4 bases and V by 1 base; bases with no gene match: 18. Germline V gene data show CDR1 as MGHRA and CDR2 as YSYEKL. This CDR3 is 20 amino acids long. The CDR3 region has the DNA TGCGCCAGCAGCCAAGGATGGCCAAGACAGGGGGCATTCCCCTCCTATGGCTACACCTTC. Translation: CASSQGWPRQGAFPSYGYTF.

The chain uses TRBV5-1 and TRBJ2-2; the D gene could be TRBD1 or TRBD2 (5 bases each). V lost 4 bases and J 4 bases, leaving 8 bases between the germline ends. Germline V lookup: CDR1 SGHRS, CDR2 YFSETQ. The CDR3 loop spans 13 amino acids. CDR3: CASSPGTTGELFF. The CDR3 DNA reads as TGCGCCAGCAGCCCGGGGACCACCGGGGAGCTGTTTTTT.

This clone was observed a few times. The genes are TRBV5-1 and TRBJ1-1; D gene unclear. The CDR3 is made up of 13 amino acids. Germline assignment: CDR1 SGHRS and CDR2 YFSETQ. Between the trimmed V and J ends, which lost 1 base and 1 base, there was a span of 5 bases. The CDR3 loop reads CASSLWGNTEAFF. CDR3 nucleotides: TGCGCCAGCAGCTTGTGGGGGAACACTGAAGCTTTCTTT. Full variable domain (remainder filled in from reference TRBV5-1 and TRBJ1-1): KAGVTQTPRYLIKTRGQQVTLSCSPISGHRSVSWYQQTPGQGLQFLFEYFSETQRNKGNFPGRFSGRQFSNSRSEMNVSTLELGDSALYLCASSLWGNTEAFFGQGTRLTVV.

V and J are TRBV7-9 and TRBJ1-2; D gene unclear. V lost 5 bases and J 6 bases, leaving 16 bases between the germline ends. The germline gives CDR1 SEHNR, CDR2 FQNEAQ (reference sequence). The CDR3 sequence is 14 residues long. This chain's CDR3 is CASSLLGSGDGYTF. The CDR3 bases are TGTGCCAGCAGCCTCTTGGGGTCAGGTGATGGCTACACCTTC. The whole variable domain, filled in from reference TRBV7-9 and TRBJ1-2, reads DTGVSQNPRHKITKRGQNVTFRCDPISEHNRLYWYRQTLGQGPEFLTYFQNEAQLEKSRLLSDRFSAERPKGSFSTLEIQRTEQGDSAMYLCASSLLGSGDGYTFGSGTRLTVV.

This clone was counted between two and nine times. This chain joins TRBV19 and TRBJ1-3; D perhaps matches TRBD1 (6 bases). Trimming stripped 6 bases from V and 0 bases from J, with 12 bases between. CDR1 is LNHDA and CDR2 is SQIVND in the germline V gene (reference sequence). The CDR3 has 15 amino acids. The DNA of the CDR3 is TGTGCCAGTAGGAAGGGGGTCATCTCTGGAAACACCATATATTTT. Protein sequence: CASRKGVISGNTIYF. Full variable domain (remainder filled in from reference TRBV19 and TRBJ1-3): DGGITQSPKYLFRKEGQNVTLSCEQNLNHDAMYWYRQDPGQGLRLIYYSQIVNDFQKGDIAEGYSVSREKKESFPLTVTSAQKNPTAFYLCASRKGVISGNTIYFGEGSWLTVV.

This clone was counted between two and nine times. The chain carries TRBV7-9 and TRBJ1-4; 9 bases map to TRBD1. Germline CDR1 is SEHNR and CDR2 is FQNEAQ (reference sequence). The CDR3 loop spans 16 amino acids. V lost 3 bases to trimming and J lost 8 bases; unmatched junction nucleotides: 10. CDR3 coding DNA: TGTGCCAGCAGCTTGGGACAGGGAAGAGGTGTGGAAAAACTGTTTTTT. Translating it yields CASSLGQGRGVEKLFF.

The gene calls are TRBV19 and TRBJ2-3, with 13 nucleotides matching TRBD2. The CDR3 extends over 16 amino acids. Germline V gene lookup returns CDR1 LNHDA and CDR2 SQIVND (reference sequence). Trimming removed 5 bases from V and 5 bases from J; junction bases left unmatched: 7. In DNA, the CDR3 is TGTGCCAGTAGTGCCATGGGACTAGCGGGGATAGATACGCAGTATTTT. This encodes CASSAMGLAGIDTQYF.

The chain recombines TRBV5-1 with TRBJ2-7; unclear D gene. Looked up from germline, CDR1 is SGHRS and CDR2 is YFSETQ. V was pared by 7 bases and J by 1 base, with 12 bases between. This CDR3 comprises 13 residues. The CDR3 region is CASYHPESYEQYF. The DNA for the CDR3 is TGCGCCAGCTACCATCCGGAATCCTACGAGCAGTACTTC. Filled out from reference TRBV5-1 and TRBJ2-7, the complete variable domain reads KAGVTQTPRYLIKTRGQQVTLSCSPISGHRSVSWYQQTPGQGLQFLFEYFSETQRNKGNFPGRFSGRQFSNSRSEMNVSTLELGDSALYLCASYHPESYEQYFGPGTRLTVT.

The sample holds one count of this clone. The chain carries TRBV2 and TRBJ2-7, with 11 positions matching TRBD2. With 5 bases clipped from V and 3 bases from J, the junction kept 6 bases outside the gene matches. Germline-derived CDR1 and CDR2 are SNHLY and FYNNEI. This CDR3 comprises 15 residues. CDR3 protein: CASSYEGTSGYEQYF. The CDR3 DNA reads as TGTGCCAGCAGTTACGAGGGGACTAGCGGCTACGAGCAGTACTTC.

The CDR3 loop reads CASSLTGGDTEAFF. In DNA, the CDR3 is TGTGCCAGCAGTCTTACAGGGGGGGACACTGAAGCTTTCTTT. The J gene is TRBJ1-1, the V gene TRBV28; 8 bases align to TRBD1. V lost 5 bases and J lost 3; bases outside the gene matches: 5. This CDR3 spans 14 amino acids. Germline V gene sequence: CDR1 MDHEN, CDR2 SYDVKM.

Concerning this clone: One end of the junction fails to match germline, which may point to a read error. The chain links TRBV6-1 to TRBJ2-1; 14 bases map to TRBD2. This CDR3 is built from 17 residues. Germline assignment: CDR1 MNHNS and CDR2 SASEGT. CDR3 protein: CASSQAGTSGRDNEQFF. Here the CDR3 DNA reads TGTGCCAGCAGTCAAGCCGGGACTAGCGGGAGAGACAATGAGCAGTTCTTC.

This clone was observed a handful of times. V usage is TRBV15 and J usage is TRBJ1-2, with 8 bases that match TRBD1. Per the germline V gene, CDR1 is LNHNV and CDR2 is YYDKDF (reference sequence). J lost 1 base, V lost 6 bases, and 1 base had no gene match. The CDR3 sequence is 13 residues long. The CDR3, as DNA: TGTGCCACCAGGGACAGGGATAACTATGGCTACACCTTC. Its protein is CATRDRDNYGYTF.

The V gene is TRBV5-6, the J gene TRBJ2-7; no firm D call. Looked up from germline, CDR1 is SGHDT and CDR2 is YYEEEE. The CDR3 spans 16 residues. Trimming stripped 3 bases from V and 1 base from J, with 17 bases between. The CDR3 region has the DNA TGTGCCAGCAGCTCGGTTCACGACATTACATCCTACGAGCAGTACTTC. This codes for CASSSVHDITSYEQYF.

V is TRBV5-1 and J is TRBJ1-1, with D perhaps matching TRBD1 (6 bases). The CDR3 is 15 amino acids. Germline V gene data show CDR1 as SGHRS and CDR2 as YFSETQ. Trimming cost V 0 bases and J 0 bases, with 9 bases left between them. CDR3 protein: CASSLVGQMNTEAFF. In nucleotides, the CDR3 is TGCGCCAGCAGCTTGGTTGGACAGATGAACACTGAAGCTTTCTTT.

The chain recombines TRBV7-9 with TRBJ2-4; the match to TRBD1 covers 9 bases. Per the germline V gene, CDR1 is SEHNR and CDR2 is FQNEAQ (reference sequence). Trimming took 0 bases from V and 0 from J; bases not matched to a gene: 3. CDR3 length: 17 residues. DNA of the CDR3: TGTGCCAGCAGCTTAGCACAGGGGGCGGGAGCCAAAAACATTCAGTACTTC. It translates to CASSLAQGAGAKNIQYF.

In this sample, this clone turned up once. CDR3 in DNA: TGTGCCACCAGCAGAGGCGGTCAGGACCGGGAGACCCAGTACTTC. This encodes CATSRGGQDRETQYF. This chain uses TRBV15 with TRBJ2-5; D not resolved. V lost 1 base and J lost 5, with 14 bases in between. The germline V gene has CDR1 LNHNV and CDR2 YYDKDF (reference sequence). The CDR3 is 15 residues long.

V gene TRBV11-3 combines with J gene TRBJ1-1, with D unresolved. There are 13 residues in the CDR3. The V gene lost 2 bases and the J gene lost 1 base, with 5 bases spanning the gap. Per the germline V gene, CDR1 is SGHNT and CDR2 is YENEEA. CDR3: CASSLNQNTEAFF. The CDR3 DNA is TGTGCCAGCAGCTTAAATCAGAACACTGAAGCTTTCTTT.

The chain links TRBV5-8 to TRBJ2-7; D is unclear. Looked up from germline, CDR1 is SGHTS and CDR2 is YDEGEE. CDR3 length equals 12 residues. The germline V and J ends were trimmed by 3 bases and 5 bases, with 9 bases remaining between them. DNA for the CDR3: TGTGCCAGCAGCTCGCGCGGTAACGAGCAGTACTTC. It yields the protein CASSSRGNEQYF.

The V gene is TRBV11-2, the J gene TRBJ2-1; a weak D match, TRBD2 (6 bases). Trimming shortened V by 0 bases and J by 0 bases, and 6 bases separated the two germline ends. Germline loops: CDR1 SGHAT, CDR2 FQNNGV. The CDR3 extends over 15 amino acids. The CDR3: CASSLDGSSYNEQFF. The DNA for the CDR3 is TGTGCCAGCAGCTTAGACGGGAGCTCCTACAATGAGCAGTTCTTC.

CDR3 sequence: CASSSGTGYTGANVLTF. CDR3 bases: TGTGCCAGCAGCTCCGGGACAGGTTATACCGGGGCCAACGTCCTGACTTTC. The V and J genes are TRBV5-8 and TRBJ2-6, with 8 bases lining up with TRBD1. Germline values: CDR1 SGHTS, CDR2 YDEGEE. With 3 bases clipped from V and 4 bases from J, the junction kept 9 bases outside the gene matches. The CDR3 has 17 amino acids. Variable domain in full (rest from reference TRBV5-8 and TRBJ2-6): EAGVTQSPTHLIKTRGQQATLRCSPISGHTSVYWYQQALGLGLQFLLWYDEGEERNRGNFPPRFSGRQFPNYSSELNVNALELEDSALYLCASSSGTGYTGANVLTFGAGSRLTVL.

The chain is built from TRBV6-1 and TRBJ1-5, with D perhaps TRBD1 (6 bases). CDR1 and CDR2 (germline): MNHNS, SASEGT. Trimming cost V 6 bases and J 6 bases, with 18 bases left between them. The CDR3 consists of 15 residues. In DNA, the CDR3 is TGTGCCAGCAGCTCAAATACAGGGTACGGTCAGCCCCAGCATTTT. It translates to CASSSNTGYGQPQHF.